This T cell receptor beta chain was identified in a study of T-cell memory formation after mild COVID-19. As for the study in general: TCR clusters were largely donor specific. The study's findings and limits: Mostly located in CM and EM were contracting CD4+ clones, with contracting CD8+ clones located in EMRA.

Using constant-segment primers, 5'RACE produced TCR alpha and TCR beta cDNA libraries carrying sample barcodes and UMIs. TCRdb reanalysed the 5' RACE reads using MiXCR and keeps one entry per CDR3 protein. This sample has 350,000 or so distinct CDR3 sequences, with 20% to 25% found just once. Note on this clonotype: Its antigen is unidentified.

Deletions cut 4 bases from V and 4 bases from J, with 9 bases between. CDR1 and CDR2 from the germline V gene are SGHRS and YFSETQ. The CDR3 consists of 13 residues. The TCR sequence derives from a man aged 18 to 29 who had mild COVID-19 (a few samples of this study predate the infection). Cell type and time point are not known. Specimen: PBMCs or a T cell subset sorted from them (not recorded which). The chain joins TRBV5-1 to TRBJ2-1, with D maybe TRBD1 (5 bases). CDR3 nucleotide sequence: TGCGCCAGCAGCCCGGACACTTACAATGAGCAGTTCTTC. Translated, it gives CASSPDTYNEQFF.